The source of this TCR beta chain is a study of blood T cells in healthy people across ages. Study results and limitations: Higher naive T cell percentage went strongly together with higher TCR beta diversity.

Trimming took off 0 bases at V and 7 bases at J, with 12 bases between the two ends. The germline V gene encodes CDR1 SGHTA and CDR2 FQGNSA. The CDR3 has 14 residues. The sample providers were healthy Caucasian people from Russia, aged roughly 6 to 100. Investigators took about 10 milliliters of peripheral blood from every donor. Total RNA extraction produced at least 6 micrograms (per sample) for the study. Sample-barcoded 5' priming and a J-beta primer mix drove a second PCR of roughly 6 to 12 cycles. Each CDR3 protein gets one entry after TCRdb re-called the 5' RACE reads with MiXCR. The sample yields more than 700,000 distinct CDR3 sequences, less than 70% seen once. This clonotype was recorded a few times. What it binds is unknown.

J is TRBJ2-5 and V is TRBV7-2, with D possibly TRBD2 on 5 matching bases. The sequence derives from an elderly man in good health. Sequencing was performed on blood. The CDR3 DNA reads as TGTGCCAGCAGCTTAGCGCTCCGAGGGCGGACCCAGTACTTC. It translates to CASSLALRGRTQYF.